This paragraph reports one T cell receptor (beta chain). Its antigen is currently unknown. Trimming took 11 bases from V and 3 from J; bases not matched to a gene: 19. This CDR3 is built from 17 residues. Germline assignment: CDR1 MNHEY and CDR2 SMNVEV (reference sequence). Authors' data handling: CDR3 was compared across clinicopathological groups, and the resulting differences were used to build a distant-metastasis classifier for papillary thyroid cancer. With MiXCR, TCRdb called clones anew from the PCR reads. The authors' filters were not applied to this entry. This sample has around 30,000 clones, with 3.5% to 5% found just once. This sample was included in a study of metastatic and nonmetastatic thyroid tumors. The study, taken as a whole, reports: It was reported that TCR beta diversity was significantly higher in malignant thyroid tumors than benign nodules, in blood and tumor.

No patient received treatment before thyroid surgery. This chain connects TRBV27 to TRBJ2-7; 10 bases are shared with TRBD1. Specimen: blood. This clonotype originated in a female donor with papillary thyroid cancer or a benign thyroid nodule (not recorded which). Some clones in this sample may be carry-over from other donors' samples. The CDR3 protein is CARKSPSGDRGLYEQYV. In DNA, the CDR3 is TGTGCCCGCAAGTCTCCTTCTGGGGACAGGGGACTCTACGAGCAGTACGTC.